This T cell receptor (beta chain) originates from a study of T cells after yellow fever vaccination. In this sample, this clonotype turned up a few times. Germline V lookup: CDR1 SNHLY, CDR2 FYNNEI. With 6 bases clipped from V and 5 bases from J, the junction kept 9 bases outside the gene matches. There are 15 residues in the CDR3. TCRdb recomputed calls from the 5' RACE reads with MiXCR, one row per CDR3 protein. The data show a few hundred thousand distinct CDR3 sequences, roughly 8.7% seen once. The source material was PBMCs, sampled on the day of the first yellow fever vaccination. The chain uses TRBV2 and TRBJ2-1, with 8 bases lining up with TRBD1. This sequence originates from a man between 18 and 29 years old who received the YFV17D yellow fever vaccine. This CDR3 reads CASRPRDRSHNEQFF. DNA for the CDR3: TGTGCCAGCAGGCCCCGGGACAGGAGCCACAATGAGCAGTTCTTC.